The rows below give T cell receptor beta chains drawn from one sample of a study of human T cells and chemical hapten exposure. TCRdb re-derived calls from the RACE reads in MiXCR, one entry per CDR3 protein. The table shows approximately 340,000 distinct CDR3 sequences, with roughly 6.9% occurring only once. The input for sequencing was whole blood, taken in connection with sensitization to the hapten diphenylcyclopropenone (DPC). The receptors here all came from a woman in her late teens or twenties with alopecia areata. Some clones in this sample may be carry-over from other donors' samples. The CDR3 runs from the conserved cysteine through the conserved F or W. The D gene is left open where the match is weak. Where a row states a size, it is once, few, many or the class of an expanded clone; other rows omit it.

j_call v_call d_call clone_size cdr3_aa cdr3_nt
TRBJ1-4 TRBV20-1 - - CSARRQRGEKLFF TGCAGTGCTAGGCGACAGCGGGGTGAAAAACTGTTTTTT
TRBJ1-4 TRBV4-2 TRBD1 many CASSQDWDSPATNEKLFF TGTGCCAGCAGCCAAGATTGGGACAGCCCTGCAACTAATGAAAAACTGTTTTTT
TRBJ2-5 TRBV9 TRBD2 many CASSSRSGGLETQYF TGTGCCAGCAGCTCCCGTAGCGGGGGTCTAGAGACCCAGTACTTC
TRBJ1-1 TRBV6-5 - few CASSPEVVITEAFF TGTGCCAGCAGCCCGGAGGTAGTGATCACTGAAGCTTTCTTT
TRBJ2-3 TRBV7-8 - many CASSLVMPQDTQYF TGTGCCAGCAGCTTAGTTATGCCCCAAGATACGCAGTATTTT
TRBJ2-7 TRBV18 - few CASSPPRVTYEQYF TGTGCCAGCTCACCACCCAGGGTAACCTACGAGCAGTACTTC
TRBJ1-2 TRBV11-2 - many CASSLEEDYGYTF TGTGCCAGCAGCTTAGAAGAGGACTATGGCTACACCTTC
TRBJ2-1 TRBV3-1 - - CASSQERAQFF TGTGCCAGCAGCCAAGAGAGGGCCCAGTTCTTC
TRBJ1-6 TRBV6-5 - - CASSRGGEESPLHF TGTGCCAGCAGCCGAGGAGGGGAGGAGTCACCCCTCCACTTT
TRBJ2-1 TRBV7-2 TRBD2 many CASSLAGRGAYNEQFF TGTGCCAGCAGCTTAGCGGGCCGGGGGGCCTACAATGAGCAGTTCTTC
TRBJ1-1 TRBV20-1 - - CSARDPFGSEAFF TGCAGTGCTAGAGACCCTTTTGGATCTGAAGCTTTCTTT
TRBJ2-2 TRBV28 TRBD1 few CASSSAGTGETGELFF TGTGCCAGCAGTTCGGCCGGGACAGGGGAAACCGGGGAGCTGTTTTTT
TRBJ2-5 TRBV4-2 - few CASSQVGSTETQYF TGTGCCAGCAGCCAAGTGGGATCGACAGAGACCCAGTACTTC
TRBJ1-1 TRBV3-1 - - CASSHRGLNTEAFF TGTGCCAGCAGCCACAGGGGTCTGAACACTGAAGCTTTCTTT
TRBJ2-1 TRBV11-2 - few CASSLGGPEQFF TGTGCCAGCAGCTTGGGAGGACCCGAGCAGTTCTTC
TRBJ2-7 TRBV12-3/TRBV12-4 TRBD1 many CASSGREGQGAYEQYF TGTGCCAGCAGTGGCCGAGAGGGACAGGGGGCCTACGAGCAGTACTTC
TRBJ1-5 TRBV7-8 - - CASSPSRVINQPQHF TGTGCCAGCAGCCCCAGCCGGGTCATCAATCAGCCCCAGCATTTT
TRBJ2-3 TRBV12-3/TRBV12-4 - - CASSPDSPSTDTQYF TGTGCCAGCAGTCCGGACAGCCCTAGCACAGATACGCAGTATTTT
TRBJ2-4 TRBV7-9 - - CASSLEGPSGAKNIQYF TGTGCCAGCAGCTTAGAAGGCCCTTCTGGTGCCAAAAACATTCAGTACTTC
TRBJ1-5 TRBV7-2 - - CASGLDQPQHF TGTGCCAGCGGGTTAGATCAGCCCCAGCATTTT
TRBJ2-3 TRBV11-2 - many CASTRRGGLVGTDTQYF TGTGCCAGCACCCGTAGGGGGGGTCTTGTGGGCACAGATACGCAGTATTTT
TRBJ2-3 TRBV7-2 TRBD2 few CASSLWASGGVTDTQYF TGTGCCAGCAGCTTATGGGCTAGCGGGGGGGTCACAGATACGCAGTATTTT